This section outlines one T cell receptor beta chain sequence together with its context. Reverse transcription of 0.5 to 1 ug RNA was carried out with random hexamers. TCR beta CDR3 was amplified by immunoSEQ multiplex PCR. This amplification extended across 54 Vbeta and 13 Jbeta segments. TCRdb itself ran the immunoSEQ multiplex PCR reads through MiXCR, one entry per CDR3 protein. The repertoire holds about 73,000 distinct CDR3 sequences, 85% to 95% seen once, with around 0.4% in the top ten. Germline CDR1 and CDR2: PRHDT and FYEKMQ (reference sequence). Trimming pared 6 bases from V and 7 bases from J, leaving 18 bases between. The CDR3 extends over 15 amino acids. This entry belongs to a study of CD8 T cells in Susac syndrome. Sequencing of TCR beta was performed on blood CD8+ T cells and on blood CD4+ T cells.

What was sequenced was CD8+ T cells from PBMCs. This receptor was taken from a human donor with multiple sclerosis. The chain recombines TRBV13 with TRBJ1-4; tentatively, D is TRBD1 (6 bases). CDR3 residues: CASSLEGGRVEKLFF. CDR3 sequence (DNA): TGTGCCAGCAGTCTCGAGGGGGGGCGCGTTGAAAAACTGTTTTTT.